One and the same sample provided the 27 T cell receptor beta chains below, sequenced in a study of blood T cell repertoires in COVID-19. TCRdb keeps only in-frame clones here, not all; method: immunoSEQ multiplex PCR. The sample has some 140,000 clones, roughly 83% seen once. The specimen sequenced was peripheral blood. Receptors originate from an older woman with COVID-19, enrolled during active disease.

The V gene is TRBV5-6, the J gene TRBJ1-6; D ambiguous. Germline V CDR1 and CDR2: SGHDT, YYEEEE. Trimming left V 3 bases short and J 8 bases short, with 18 bases between. The CDR3 sequence is 16 residues long. The CDR3 sequence: CASSYEWSRVDSPLHF. CDR3 bases: TGTGCCAGCAGCTACGAGTGGAGTCGGGTCGATTCACCCCTCCACTTT.

The V call is TRBV5-8, the J call TRBJ1-2; no firm D call. The CDR3 runs to 14 residues. The germline CDR1 and CDR2 sequences are SGHTS and YDEGEE. Trimming stripped 0 bases from V and 10 bases from J, with 16 bases between. The CDR3 DNA follows: TGTGCCAGCAGCTTGGTAGGAGGGATACTAGTCTACACCTTC. Its translation: CASSLVGGILVYTF.

The chain has TRBV19 and TRBJ2-2, with a possible D match to TRBD1 (5 bases). Germline V lookup: CDR1 LNHDA, CDR2 SQIVND (reference sequence). The length of the CDR3 is 16 residues. V was pared by 3 bases and J by 1 base, with 12 bases between. The CDR3 nucleotides read TGTGCCAGTAGTATCACGGCAGGGATGAACACCGGGGAGCTGTTTTTT. Protein sequence: CASSITAGMNTGELFF.

The chain is built from TRBV5-1 and TRBJ2-1; 9 positions match TRBD2. The CDR3 runs to 15 residues. Germline loops: CDR1 SGHRS, CDR2 YFSETQ. The trim removed 2 bases at V and 7 bases at J, leaving 7 bases unmatched. CDR3 region: CASSFLAGRDNEQFF. In DNA form, the CDR3 reads TGCGCCAGCAGCTTCCTAGCGGGGAGGGATAATGAGCAGTTCTTC. The variable domain in full, with the rest retrieved from reference TRBV5-1 and TRBJ2-1, is KAGVTQTPRYLIKTRGQQVTLSCSPISGHRSVSWYQQTPGQGLQFLFEYFSETQRNKGNFPGRFSGRQFSNSRSEMNVSTLELGDSALYLCASSFLAGRDNEQFFGPGTRLTVL.

J is TRBJ2-1 and V is TRBV11-2, with 7 bases matching TRBD1. This CDR3 spans 15 amino acids. With V trimmed by 1 base and J by 7 bases, 7 bases remained unmatched. Germline V lookup: CDR1 SGHAT, CDR2 FQNNGV. Here the CDR3 DNA reads TGTGCCAGCAGCTTAGCTGGGACAGAGGGTAATGAGCAGTTCTTC. It is translated as CASSLAGTEGNEQFF. The variable domain in full, with the rest retrieved from reference TRBV11-2 and TRBJ2-1, is EAGVAQSPRYKIIEKRQSVAFWCNPISGHATLYWYQQILGQGPKLLIQFQNNGVVDDSQLPKDRFSAERLKGVDSTLKIQPAKLEDSAVYLCASSLAGTEGNEQFFGPGTRLTVL.

The chain couples TRBV6-5 to TRBJ1-3; no firm D call. V was shortened by 0 bases and J by 2 bases, with 11 bases between the two germline ends. Germline-derived CDR1 and CDR2 are MNHEY and SVGAGI. There are 16 residues in the CDR3. CDR3 sequence (DNA): TGTGCCAGCAGTTACTCGCTGGCAAATCCTGGAAACACCATATATTTT. Translating gives CASSYSLANPGNTIYF.

The chain couples TRBV14 to TRBJ1-1; weak D call: TRBD1 (5 bases). V lost 0 bases, J lost 7 bases, and 15 bases lay in between. Germline V gene sequence: CDR1 SGHDN, CDR2 FVKESK. The CDR3 covers 15 residues. The CDR3 bases are TGTGCCAGCAGCCAAGATTGGGGCAGGGCTTATGAAGCTTTCTTT. Translation: CASSQDWGRAYEAFF.

The genes are TRBV2 and TRBJ2-3; 8 nucleotides line up with TRBD1. V gave up 2 bases and J gave up 0 bases; unmatched junction bases: 10. The CDR3 covers 18 residues. Germline-derived CDR1 and CDR2 are SNHLY and FYNNEI. As DNA, the CDR3 is TGTGCCAGCAGTGAAACAGGGGGGCCTGGATTTAGCACAGATACGCAGTATTTT. This translates into CASSETGGPGFSTDTQYF.

This chain's CDR3 is CASSVWGRGQETQYF. The CDR3 region has the DNA TGTGCCAGCAGCGTTTGGGGCAGGGGGCAAGAGACCCAGTACTTC. The genes are TRBV9 and TRBJ2-5; the match to TRBD1 covers 7 bases. The germline V gene encodes CDR1 SGDLS and CDR2 YYNGEE. The CDR3 is 15 residues long. After removal of 2 bases from V and 2 bases from J, the junction contained 6 bases not matched to a gene.

This chain joins TRBV18 and TRBJ1-4; 8 bases map to TRBD1. This CDR3 is 16 amino acids long. The J segment lost 10 bases and the V segment lost 2 bases, leaving 12 bases of the junction unmatched. The germline gives CDR1 KGHSH, CDR2 LQKENI. This chain's CDR3 is CASSPFSDRGSGKLFF. The CDR3 DNA is TGTGCCAGCTCACCATTTTCAGACAGGGGAAGTGGAAAACTGTTTTTT.

This chain links TRBV7-2 with TRBJ1-5; 8 bases fit TRBD1. Germline V CDR1 and CDR2: SGHTA, FQGNSA. The trim removed 5 bases at V and 2 bases at J, leaving 5 bases unmatched. This CDR3 spans 15 amino acids. The CDR3 loop reads CASSVQGGGNQPQHF. DNA for the CDR3: TGTGCCAGCAGCGTACAGGGGGGTGGCAATCAGCCCCAGCATTTT. The entire variable domain, with the rest obtained from reference TRBV7-2 and TRBJ1-5, is as follows: GAGVSQSPSNKVTEKGKDVELRCDPISGHTALYWYRQSLGQGLEFLIYFQGNSAPDKSGLPSDRFSAERTGGSVSTLTIQRTQQEDSAVYLCASSVQGGGNQPQHFGDGTRLSIL.

This chain uses TRBV2 with TRBJ1-3, with no clear D. The CDR3 contains 13 residues. From germline, CDR1 is SNHLY and CDR2 FYNNEI. Deletions cut 11 bases from V and 1 base from J, with 12 bases between. CDR3 loop: CAGSDGSGNTIYF. The CDR3 region has the DNA TGTGCCGGTTCTGACGGGTCTGGAAACACCATATATTTT. Full variable domain (missing parts from reference TRBV2 and TRBJ1-3): EPEVTQTPSHQVTQMGQEVILRCVPISNHLYFYWYRQILGQKVEFLVSFYNNEISEKSEIFDDQFSVERPDGSNFTLKIRSTKLEDSAMYFCAGSDGSGNTIYFGEGSWLTVV.

The chain recombines TRBV20-1 with TRBJ1-2; possible D gene TRBD1, 6 bases. V dropped 7 bases and J dropped 7 bases, with 13 bases sitting between them. This CDR3 contains 11 residues. The germline gives CDR1 DFQATT, CDR2 SNEGSKA (reference sequence). The CDR3 bases are TGCAGTGTCCAAGGGGGGGCTGGCTACACCTTC. Protein product: CSVQGGAGYTF.

The V gene is TRBV3-1 (or the pseudogene TRBV3-2), the J gene TRBJ1-5; D is unclear. V was clipped by 1 base and J by 4 bases, with 11 bases between them. Germline V gene sequence: CDR1 LGHDT, CDR2 YNNKEL (reference sequence). The CDR3 contains 15 residues. CDR3 sequence: CASSQGTLGNQPQHF. As DNA, the CDR3 is TGTGCCAGCAGCCAAGGGACTTTGGGGAATCAGCCCCAGCATTTT.

This rearrangement joins TRBV18 to TRBJ1-5; possible D gene TRBD1, 5 bases. Germline V lookup: CDR1 KGHSH, CDR2 LQKENI. CDR3 length: 16 amino acids. Trimming pared 3 bases from V and 1 base from J, leaving 13 bases between. Written as DNA, the CDR3 is TGTGCCAGCTCACCGGAGGGGTGGGCGAGCAATCAGCCCCAGCATTTT. Translating gives CASSPEGWASNQPQHF. The whole variable domain, remainder taken from reference TRBV18 and TRBJ1-5, is NAGVMQNPRHLVRRRGQEARLRCSPMKGHSHVYWYRQLPEEGLKFMVYLQKENIIDESGMPKERFSAEFPKEGPSILRIQQVVRGDSAAYFCASSPEGWASNQPQHFGDGTRLSIL.

The chain uses TRBV5-1 and TRBJ2-1; weak D call: TRBD2 (6 bases). Germline assignment: CDR1 SGHRS and CDR2 YFSETQ. The CDR3 extends over 15 amino acids. Trimming shortened V by 4 bases and J by 10 bases, and 21 bases separated the two germline ends. CDR3 sequence reads: CASSLGVGGVREQFF. The CDR3 coding sequence is TGCGCCAGCAGCCTGGGAGTGGGCGGGGTTAGGGAGCAGTTCTTC.

The chain carries TRBV14 and TRBJ2-5, with D possibly TRBD1 on 5 matching bases. The CDR3 consists of 14 residues. Trimming pared 0 bases from V and 1 base from J, leaving 6 bases between. CDR1 is SGHDN, CDR2 FVKESK, per germline. The CDR3 nucleotides read TGTGCCAGCAGCCAAGACAGGGTCCAAGAGACCCAGTACTTC. It translates to CASSQDRVQETQYF. Drawing the rest from reference TRBV14 and TRBJ2-5, the complete variable domain is EAGVTQFPSHSVIEKGQTVTLRCDPISGHDNLYWYRRVMGKEIKFLLHFVKESKQDESGMPNNRFLAERTGGTYSTLKVQPAELEDSGVYFCASSQDRVQETQYFGPGTRLLVL.

This chain joins TRBV27 and TRBJ1-5; the D is unclear. Germline assignment: CDR1 MNHEY and CDR2 SMNVEV (reference sequence). This CDR3 region has 12 residues. The V and J ends lost 4 bases and 4 bases respectively, with 5 bases between them. The CDR3 loop is CASSSLNQPQHF. In nucleotides, the CDR3 is TGTGCCAGCAGTTCCCTAAATCAGCCCCAGCATTTT.

The V gene is TRBV5-4, the J gene TRBJ1-1; D not resolved. CDR1 SGHNT and CDR2 YYREEE come from the germline V gene (reference sequence). Deletions cut 6 bases from V and 1 base from J, with 19 bases between. The length of the CDR3 is 16 residues. The CDR3, as DNA: TGTGCCAGCACCCCCACCGGCAGGTTCCAGAACACTGAAGCTTTCTTT. Protein: CASTPTGRFQNTEAFF.

The rearrangement links TRBV28 to TRBJ2-1, with TRBD1 identical over 9 bases. The CDR3 is 15 residues long. CDR1 is MDHEN and CDR2 is SYDVKM in the germline V gene. V was pared by 4 bases and J by 6 bases, with 7 bases of the junction left unmatched. The CDR3 reads CASSSSGTGTNEQFF. The CDR3, as DNA: TGTGCCAGCAGTTCCTCCGGGACAGGGACCAATGAGCAGTTCTTC.

The V call is TRBV6-1, the J call TRBJ1-6; 8 nucleotides match TRBD1. This CDR3 has 17 amino acids. With 1 base clipped from V and 3 bases from J, the junction kept 5 bases outside the gene matches. From germline, CDR1 is MNHNS and CDR2 SASEGT. The CDR3 reads CASSEGTGKNYNSPLHF. The CDR3 DNA is TGTGCCAGCAGTGAAGGGACAGGGAAGAACTATAATTCACCCCTCCACTTT.

The V call is TRBV5-4, the J call TRBJ1-3; D is perhaps TRBD1 (6 bases). Germline loops: CDR1 SGHNT, CDR2 YYREEE (reference sequence). This CDR3 is built from 18 residues. The germline V and J ends were trimmed by 0 bases and 0 bases, with 16 bases remaining between them. The CDR3 here is CASSLGATGHFSGNTIYF. CDR3 sequence (DNA): TGTGCCAGCAGCTTGGGTGCGACAGGACATTTCTCTGGAAACACCATATATTTT.

There are a few counts of this clone. The CDR3 bases are TGTGCCAGCAGCGTAGATCTGGGGACTAGCGGGATAAACACCGGGGAGCTGTTTTTT. It translates to CASSVDLGTSGINTGELFF. The V call is TRBV9, the J call TRBJ2-2, with 13 bases identical to TRBD2. The CDR3 consists of 19 residues. Looked up from germline, CDR1 is SGDLS and CDR2 is YYNGEE. The J segment lost 2 bases and the V segment lost 0 bases, leaving 7 bases of the junction unmatched.

This chain uses TRBV10-2 with TRBJ1-1; a possible D gene is TRBD1 (5 bases). The length of the CDR3 is 14 residues. The germline V gene has CDR1 WSHSY and CDR2 SAAADI. The germline V and J ends were trimmed by 7 bases and 4 bases, with 16 bases remaining between them. CDR3 residues: CASTRDWLLTEAFF. CDR3 in DNA: TGCGCCAGCACCCGGGACTGGTTACTCACTGAAGCTTTCTTT.

This clone came up once. In DNA form, the CDR3 reads TGTGCCAGCAGTCACCGGGACGACGGGGGGGAGCAGTACGTC. This gives the protein CASSHRDDGGEQYV. The chain is built from TRBV6-5 and TRBJ2-7, with 7 bases fitting TRBD2. The V gene's germline CDR1 is MNHEY and CDR2 SVGAGI. Trimming took 5 bases from V and 7 from J; bases not matched to a gene: 11. This CDR3 has 14 residues.

V gene TRBV4-1 combines with J gene TRBJ2-3, with TRBD1 matching over 9 bases. The CDR3 extends over 16 amino acids. From germline, CDR1 is MGHRA and CDR2 YSYEKL. V was clipped by 3 bases and J by 3 bases; unmatched bases: 7. CDR3 region: CASSHRQGGLTDTQYF. CDR3 nucleotide sequence: TGCGCCAGCAGCCACCGACAGGGGGGCCTGACAGATACGCAGTATTTT.

This clone was seen just once. This rearrangement joins TRBV7-2 to TRBJ1-4; 11 nucleotides align to TRBD1. Germline lookup yields CDR1 SGHTA and CDR2 FQGNSA. Trimming cost V 5 bases and J 7 bases; bases outside gene matches: 6. This CDR3 is built from 15 residues. The CDR3 here is CASSRDRGYGEKLFF. The CDR3 coding sequence is TGTGCCAGCAGCCGGGACAGGGGGTACGGTGAAAAACTGTTTTTT.